This T cell receptor (beta chain) was profiled in a study of cytomegalovirus exposure and HLA in healthy donors. Study details: Earlier results showed approximately 110 million unique TCR beta sequences derived from about 179 million T cells.

Amplification used 60 Vbeta primers and 13 Jbeta primers. Generated by immunoSEQ multiplex PCR, the TCRdb table keeps only in-frame clones and is missing some. Among about 230,000 clones listed, approximately 81% were seen once. This CDR3 comprises 18 residues. In germline, CDR1 is GTSNPN, CDR2 SVGIG (reference sequence). V lost 0 bases to trimming and J lost 7 bases; unmatched junction nucleotides: 16. The rearrangement links TRBV30 to TRBJ2-2; 8 nucleotides line up with TRBD1. The clonotype comes from a human donor in good health. Sequencing was carried out using PBMCs. The CDR3 DNA follows: TGTGCCTGGAGTGTACTTCGGTCAGGGGGCAAGATAATCGGGGAGCTGTTTTTT. Residues: CAWSVLRSGGKIIGELFF.